The TCR beta chain under discussion was sequenced for a study of PD-1 blockade in classical Hodgkin lymphoma. The study's findings and limits: Any patient who commenced nivolumab under 1 year after ASCT was excluded.

To note about this clone: The antigen is not known.

There was relapse after autologous stem cell transplantation in every patient, and there was variation in brentuximab vedotin exposure. The data were produced by immunoSEQ multiplex PCR, yet TCRdb's version contains in-frame clones alone and is incomplete. The sample contains around 5,000 clones, about 60% of which appear only once. Here the sequenced sample was peripheral blood mononuclear cells (PBMCs), taken at baseline. This TCR was sampled from a human donor with classical Hodgkin lymphoma.

The CDR3 DNA reads TGTGCCAGTAGTCCGGGACTGGAGCAGTTCTTC. This sequence encodes CASSPGLEQFF. This chain uses TRBV19 with TRBJ2-1; D perhaps matches TRBD2 (6 bases). Germline CDR1 LNHDA, CDR2 SQIVND (reference sequence). CDR3 size: 11 residues. V was pared by 5 bases and J by 10 bases, with 9 bases between.